A selection of T cell receptor beta chains follows, all from one sample in a study of Graves' ophthalmopathy and Graves' hyperthyroidism. TCRdb ran MiXCR on the multiplex PCR reads and lists one entry per CDR3 protein. This table holds around 1.1 million distinct CDR3 sequences, roughly two fifths found once. Material: peripheral blood or thyroid tissue (not recorded which). All receptors come from an adult man with Graves' hyperthyroidism. The CDR3 runs from the conserved cysteine through the conserved F or W. A D gene is named only where the DNA matches it firmly. Where a row states a size, it is once, few, many or the class of an expanded clone; other rows omit it.

clone size	D gene	V gene	J gene	CDR3 DNA	CDR3 protein
-	TRBD1	TRBV20-1	TRBJ1-1	TGCAGTGCTACACAGGGACAGGCTGAAGCTTTCTTT	CSATQGQAEAFF
-	-	TRBV10-3	TRBJ1-5	TGTGCCATCAGTTACGGGCAGTGGGGGCCCAATCAGCCCCAGCATTTT	CAISYGQWGPNQPQHF
-	-	TRBV12-3/TRBV12-4	TRBJ2-2	TGTGCCAGCTCGTGGGGGGGGCTTGATACCGGGGAGCTGCTTTTT	CASSWGGLDTGELLF
many	-	TRBV19	TRBJ1-2	TGTGCCAGTTATCTCGAGATCTATGGCTACACCTTC	CASYLEIYGYTF
-	TRBD2	TRBV10-2	TRBJ2-7	TGTGCCAGCTTTCCCGGGGCCGAGGGACTAGCCTACGAGCAGTACTTC	CASFPGAEGLAYEQYF
few	-	TRBV9	TRBJ1-3	TGTGCCAGCAGCCAAGATTGGTTGGGGGGTCGGACTGCTGGAAACACCATATATTTT	CASSQDWLGGRTAGNTIYF
-	-	TRBV7-2	TRBJ2-2	TGTGCCAGCACCCAACAGGTGAACACCGGGGAGCTGTTTTTT	CASTQQVNTGELFF
-	-	TRBV5-1	TRBJ2-5	TGTGCCAGCTCGACCCGTAGCGTCTCGGACTGGGAGACCCAGTACTTC	CASSTRSVSDWETQYF
many	-	TRBV29-1	TRBJ1-5	TGCAGCGTTGAAGAGTGGGGGTCTCGGCCCCAGCATTTT	CSVEEWGSRPQHF
-	-	TRBV7-2	TRBJ1-3	TGTGCCAGCAGCTTAGGCGGTCTCTACTCTGGAAACACCATATATTTT	CASSLGGLYSGNTIYF
-	TRBD1	TRBV7-9	TRBJ1-6	TGCGCCAGCAGCCAAACCGGGCCAGGGGGCAGCTCCTATAATTCACCCCTCCACTTT	CASSQTGPGGSSYNSPLHF
many	-	TRBV19	TRBJ1-4	TGTGCCAGTAGAACGGTGAGGGGGGAACTGTTTTTT	CASRTVRGELFF
-	TRBD1	TRBV10-3	TRBJ1-5	TGTGCCACCAACCGAGACAGGGCGAATCAGCCCCAGCATTTT	CATNRDRANQPQHF
-	-	TRBV10-3	TRBJ1-5	TGTGCCATCAGGACAGATTATAGCAATCAGCCCCAGCATTTT	CAIRTDYSNQPQHF
few	TRBD1	TRBV28	TRBJ1-2	TGTGCCAGCACCGGCGTCAGGGGGTATGATGGCTACACCTTC	CASTGVRGYDGYTF
few	-	TRBV10-3	TRBJ2-5	TGTGCCAGCACGACATGGGTTGGCGGGGTATATGGGACCCAGTACTTC	CASTTWVGGVYGTQYF
many	-	TRBV5-1	TRBJ1-6	TGCGCCAGCAGCTTGGAATACAGGGCAGATTCACCCCTCCACTTT	CASSLEYRADSPLHF
-	-	TRBV7-6	TRBJ2-6	TGTGCCAGCAGACCCCCCGGCGCGGACGGAGCTGGGGCCAACGTCCTGACTTTC	CASRPPGADGAGANVLTF
many	-	TRBV29-1	TRBJ2-5	TGCAGCGCTGGGGGTATTAAAGAGACCCAGTACTTC	CSAGGIKETQYF
-	TRBD1	TRBV6-5	TRBJ1-5	TGTGCCAGCAGCCCTACACAGGGGATAGGGAATCAGCCCCAGCATTTT	CASSPTQGIGNQPQHF
-	-	TRBV29-1	TRBJ2-1	TGCAGCGTACCAGTCAGGGGCGATGAGCAGTTCTTC	CSVPVRGDEQFF
few	-	TRBV6-2/TRBV6-3	TRBJ1-2	TGTGCCACCAGGGCGGCGCAACCTAACTATGGCTACACCTTC	CATRAAQPNYGYTF
few	TRBD1	TRBV5-6	TRBJ2-7	TGTGCCAGCAGCTTGGGGCCAGGGGACAGCTACGAGCAGTACTTC	CASSLGPGDSYEQYF
few	-	TRBV14	TRBJ1-1	TGTGCCAGCAGCCGTTCCCGTTTAGCTTTCTTT	CASSRSRLAFF
-	TRBD1	TRBV6-5	TRBJ2-6	TGTGCCAGCACCGGGACAGGGGCTGGGGCCAACGTCCTGACTTTC	CASTGTGAGANVLTF
-	-	TRBV14	TRBJ2-7	TGTGCCAGCAGCCACAGGGTTGGACACGAGCAGTACTTC	CASSHRVGHEQYF
many	TRBD2	TRBV7-8	TRBJ2-5	TGTGCCAGCAGCCCCGGGCCGGGAGGAGAGACCCAGTACTTC	CASSPGPGGETQYF
-	-	TRBV29-1	TRBJ2-5	TGCAGCGTTAACCCACAACGGGGACAAGAGACCCAGTACTTC	CSVNPQRGQETQYF
-	-	TRBV3-1	TRBJ1-1	TGTGCCAGCAGTCCGGACTCGTCTGAAGCTTTCTTT	CASSPDSSEAFF
few	TRBD2	TRBV4-1	TRBJ2-5	TGCGCCAGCAGCCAAAAGCGGGAAGGGGAGACCCAGTACTTC	CASSQKREGETQYF
many	-	TRBV19	TRBJ1-2	TGTGCCAGTAGTATAGTGAGGCACCGACCCTATGGCTACACCTTC	CASSIVRHRPYGYTF
many	-	TRBV4-1	TRBJ1-1	TGCGCCAGCAGCCAAGACGGGAACACTGAAGCTTTCTTT	CASSQDGNTEAFF
few	TRBD2	TRBV24-1	TRBJ2-5	TGTGCCACCAGTAGGGGACTAGCGGGAGGGCAAGAGACCCAGTACTTC	CATSRGLAGGQETQYF
-	-	TRBV9	TRBJ2-7	TGTGCCAGCAGCGTAGCGGTTAGCTCCTACGAGCAGTACTTC	CASSVAVSSYEQYF
-	-	TRBV6-5	TRBJ2-7	TGTGCCAGCAGTTACTCCCAGTTTGAGGTCTGGACCTACGAGCAGTACTTC	CASSYSQFEVWTYEQYF
-	TRBD1	TRBV30	TRBJ1-5	TGTGCCTGGAGTGTAACAGGGGATACGGCCCAGCATTTT	CAWSVTGDTAQHF
many	TRBD1	TRBV6-6	TRBJ1-6	TGTGCCAGCAGTCGGTCCGGGACAGGGAATAATTCACCCCTCCACTTT	CASSRSGTGNNSPLHF
-	TRBD2	TRBV20-1	TRBJ2-7	TGCAGTGCCCCAGTGGCGGGAGATCGTAACGAGCAGTACTTC	CSAPVAGDRNEQYF
-	-	TRBV29-1	TRBJ1-5	TGCAGCGTTGTTTGGACTAGCGGATCCTCCATCGAGACCCAGCATTTT	CSVVWTSGSSIETQHF
-	TRBD1	TRBV20-1	TRBJ1-4	TGCAGTGCCAGAGGGGACAGGGTCGAAAAACTGTTTTTT	CSARGDRVEKLFF
many	-	TRBV5-1	TRBJ1-5	TGCGCCAGCAGCTTGGCCCCGGATAGCAATCAGCCCCAGCATTTT	CASSLAPDSNQPQHF
-	TRBD2	TRBV15	TRBJ2-7	TGTGCCACCCGGGGTAGCGGGAGTTACGAGCAGTACTTC	CATRGSGSYEQYF
many	-	TRBV29-1	TRBJ2-7	TGCAGCGTTGAATTGCGGTCAAGCTCCTACGAGCAGTACTTC	CSVELRSSSYEQYF
-	TRBD1	TRBV11-2	TRBJ1-4	TGTGCCAGCAGCAGGGGGCAGAGGACGAATGAAAAACTGTTTTTT	CASSRGQRTNEKLFF
many	-	TRBV13	TRBJ2-5	TGTGCCAGCAGCTTAGGACAGGGCCAGACCCAGTACTTC	CASSLGQGQTQYF